Listed here are 30 T cell receptor beta chains from one sample, sequenced in a study of spatial heterogeneity in lung cancer. TCRdb processed the 5' RACE reads anew with MiXCR; each CDR3 protein has one entry. This sample has tens of thousands of distinct CDR3 sequences; under 9% occur once, and the top ten carry 6.9%. Time point indicated: sample taken at primary tumor resection. Whole RNA came from tumor, nontumor lung or frozen PBMC and was sequenced without being sorted. Sequenced here: PBMCs, sampled at surgery. These receptors were obtained from a male donor with early-stage non-small cell lung cancer.

This clonotype was recorded a few times. This sequence joins TRBV12-3 or TRBV12-4 and TRBJ1-6; D gene uncertain. Between the trimmed V and J ends, which lost 3 bases and 7 bases, there was a span of 4 bases. CDR3 size: 12 residues. This CDR3 reads CASSFGNSPLHF. In DNA, the CDR3 is TGTGCCAGCAGTTTCGGGAATTCACCCCTCCACTTT.

This clonotype was recorded a few times. The genes are TRBV10-3 and TRBJ2-3; TRBD2 matches 14 bases. There are 14 residues in the CDR3. The trim removed 9 bases at V and 4 bases at J, leaving 3 bases unmatched. The germline V gene encodes CDR1 ENHRY and CDR2 SYGVKD. This CDR3 reads CAIRTSGGSDTQYF. The CDR3 DNA reads TGTGCCATAAGGACTAGCGGGGGGTCAGATACGCAGTATTTT.

This clonotype showed up just a few times. The V and J genes are TRBV5-1 and TRBJ2-3; D could derive from TRBD1 or TRBD2 (6 bases each). V lost 3 bases and J lost 7, with 18 bases in between. Germline CDR1 is SGHRS and CDR2 is YFSETQ. The CDR3 totals 15 residues. The CDR3 protein is CASSWDSGQLNTQYF. DNA for the CDR3: TGCGCCAGCAGCTGGGACTCGGGACAATTAAATACGCAGTATTTT.

The genes are TRBV2 and TRBJ2-7; D remains unclear. The CDR3 has 14 amino acids. V was trimmed by 6 bases and J by 3 bases, leaving 15 bases between them. Germline assignment: CDR1 SNHLY and CDR2 FYNNEI. This chain's CDR3 is CASRVSAGYYEQYF. The CDR3 nucleotides read TGTGCCAGCAGGGTCAGTGCAGGATACTACGAGCAGTACTTC.

This clonotype was seen more than once but under ten times. The rearrangement uses TRBV27 and TRBJ2-1, with TRBD2 matching over 8 bases. The V and J ends lost 1 base and 6 bases, in that order; junction bases with no gene match: 2. Germline-derived CDR1 and CDR2 are MNHEY and SMNVEV (reference sequence). This CDR3 has 14 residues. The CDR3 sequence: CASSLLAGLNEQFF. Here the CDR3 DNA reads TGTGCCAGCAGTTTATTAGCGGGGCTCAATGAGCAGTTCTTC.

This clonotype was found a few times. The rearrangement links TRBV7-2 to TRBJ2-4; possibly TRBD2 for D (5 bases). V was pared by 6 bases and J by 0 bases, with 9 bases between. CDR1 is SGHTA, CDR2 FQGNSA, per germline. The CDR3 consists of 14 residues. For the CDR3, the DNA is TGTGCCAGCAGAAGCGGACTAGCCAAAAACATTCAGTACTTC. Protein: CASRSGLAKNIQYF.

This clonotype showed up many times. The genes are TRBV2 and TRBJ2-7, with TRBD1 identical over 8 bases. The J segment lost 8 bases and the V segment lost 6 bases, leaving 6 bases of the junction unmatched. Germline CDR1 is SNHLY and CDR2 is FYNNEI. This CDR3 has 12 residues. CDR3 nucleotide sequence: TGTGCCAGCAGAGAGGACAGGGTTCAGCAGTACTTC. Translated, it gives CASREDRVQQYF.

J is TRBJ2-3 and V is TRBV3-1; 9 positions match TRBD2. V dropped 4 bases and J dropped 4; count of bases not matched to a gene: 3. There are 14 residues in the CDR3. The V gene's germline CDR1 is LGHDT and CDR2 YNNKEL (reference sequence). The CDR3 is CASSPSGVADTQYF. Here the CDR3 DNA reads TGTGCCAGCAGCCCTAGCGGGGTGGCAGATACGCAGTATTTT.

The chain combines TRBV2 with TRBJ2-7; D may correspond to TRBD1 or TRBD2 (5 bases each). CDR1 SNHLY and CDR2 FYNNEI come from the germline V gene. This CDR3 contains 11 residues. Trimming cost V 1 base and J 7 bases, with 5 bases left between them. The CDR3: CASSEGGEQYF. For the CDR3, the DNA is TGTGCCAGCAGTGAAGGGGGGGAGCAGTACTTC.

The genes are TRBV28 and TRBJ2-7; the D gene is possibly TRBD2 (6 bases). The CDR3 is 12 residues long. Per the germline V gene, CDR1 is MDHEN and CDR2 is SYDVKM. Trimming cost V 6 bases and J 3 bases, with 9 bases left between them. CDR3 DNA sequence: TGTGCCAGCAGAGAAGCGGGCTACGAGCAGTACTTC. This sequence encodes CASREAGYEQYF. Complete variable domain (other parts from reference TRBV28 and TRBJ2-7): DVKVTQSSRYLVKRTGEKVFLECVQDMDHENMFWYRQDPGLGLRLIYFSYDVKMKEKGDIPEGYSVSREKKERFSLILESASTNQTSMYLCASREAGYEQYFGPGTRLTVT.

Ten or more counts support this clonotype. The chain combines TRBV29-1 with TRBJ2-3; the D gene is possibly TRBD1 (6 bases). Deletions cut 4 bases from V and 1 base from J, with 18 bases between. The CDR3 runs to 16 residues. Germline assignment: CDR1 SQVTM and CDR2 ANQGSEA. The CDR3 spells CSVGVLGASGTDTQYF. CDR3 in DNA: TGCAGCGTTGGGGTTCTGGGGGCCTCGGGCACAGATACGCAGTATTTT.

This chain uses TRBV5-6 with TRBJ2-7; possibly TRBD1 for D (6 bases). Germline CDR1 SGHDT, CDR2 YYEEEE. The germline V and J ends were trimmed by 0 bases and 0 bases, with 10 bases remaining between them. The CDR3 has 15 amino acids. Here the CDR3 DNA reads TGTGCCAGCAGCTTGGCCATGGGGGCCTCCTACGAGCAGTACTTC. As protein: CASSLAMGASYEQYF.

V usage is TRBV24-1 and J usage is TRBJ1-1; D not resolved. CDR3 length: 12 amino acids. CDR1 and CDR2 from the germline V gene are KGHDR and SFDVKD. Trimming took 2 bases from V and 5 from J, leaving 5 bases between them. CDR3 DNA sequence: TGTGCCACCAGTGATTCCCAGACTGAAGCTTTCTTT. Translation gives CATSDSQTEAFF.

This chain connects TRBV7-9 to TRBJ2-5, with a possible D match to TRBD1 (5 bases). The germline V and J ends were trimmed by 2 bases and 4 bases, with 11 bases remaining between them. CDR3 length: 14 amino acids. From germline, CDR1 is SEHNR and CDR2 FQNEAQ (reference sequence). This chain's CDR3 is CASSLRGRVETQYF. The CDR3 bases are TGTGCCAGCAGCTTACGCGGCAGGGTAGAGACCCAGTACTTC. Full variable domain (remainder filled in from reference TRBV7-9 and TRBJ2-5): DTGVSQNPRHKITKRGQNVTFRCDPISEHNRLYWYRQTLGQGPEFLTYFQNEAQLEKSRLLSDRFSAERPKGSFSTLEIQRTEQGDSAMYLCASSLRGRVETQYFGPGTRLLVL.

This clonotype was seen many times. The CDR3 reads CASSSGSTLGEQYF. The CDR3 DNA reads TGTGCCAGCAGTTCGGGCTCTACGTTGGGTGAGCAGTACTTC. The chain uses TRBV28 and TRBJ2-7; D gene ambiguous. V lost 4 bases and J lost 7, with 17 bases in between. The CDR3 covers 14 residues. Germline CDR1 MDHEN, CDR2 SYDVKM.

This clonotype came up a few times. The chain has TRBV5-1 and TRBJ2-5; D is possibly TRBD1 (6 bases). The CDR3 has 15 residues. The V gene's germline CDR1 is SGHRS and CDR2 YFSETQ. Trimming shortened V by 1 base and J by 4 bases, and 14 bases separated the two germline ends. CDR3 residues: CASSLYSTGRETQYF. The CDR3, as DNA: TGCGCCAGCAGCTTGTATTCGACAGGTAGAGAGACCCAGTACTTC.

The chain recombines TRBV5-1 with TRBJ2-2, with D possibly being TRBD1 or TRBD2 (6 bases each). This CDR3 spans 16 amino acids. CDR1 is SGHRS and CDR2 is YFSETQ in the germline V gene. The germline V and J ends were trimmed by 1 base and 0 bases, with 10 bases remaining between them. The CDR3 is CASSLYGGSNTGELFF. The DNA of the CDR3 is TGCGCCAGCAGCTTGTACGGGGGCTCGAACACCGGGGAGCTGTTTTTT.

This clonotype has ten or more counts. The chain links TRBV7-9 to TRBJ2-5; the D is unclear. The CDR3 is made up of 12 amino acids. Germline CDR1 SEHNR, CDR2 FQNEAQ (reference sequence). V lost 1 base, J lost 13 bases, and 13 bases lay in between. The CDR3 DNA follows: TGTGCCAGCAGCTTAGAAGGTCAGGATTTGTACTTC. Protein sequence: CASSLEGQDLYF.

V and J are TRBV12-3 or TRBV12-4 and TRBJ2-3; tentatively, D is TRBD2 (7 bases). The CDR3 has 16 amino acids. Deletions cut 3 bases from V and 1 base from J, with 14 bases between. For the CDR3, the DNA is TGTGCCAGCAGTTTCCAGGCGGGGGCTCGCACAGATACGCAGTATTTT. Protein: CASSFQAGARTDTQYF.

There are many counts of this clonotype. The V gene is TRBV6-2 or TRBV6-3, the J gene TRBJ2-1; D may correspond to TRBD1 or TRBD2 (5 bases each). The ends were cut back, 4 bases at V and 8 bases at J, with 12 bases in the middle. Germline CDR1 and CDR2: MNHEY and SVGEGT. The CDR3 loop spans 13 amino acids. The CDR3 DNA sequence: TGTGCCAGCAGTTGGTACTCGGGGCATGAGCAGTTCTTC. As protein: CASSWYSGHEQFF.

This clonotype was seen many times. The chain employs TRBV30 and TRBJ2-6; D gene uncertain. V was trimmed by 3 bases and J by 0 bases, leaving 9 bases between them. The CDR3 is 15 amino acids. Looked up from germline, CDR1 is GTSNPN and CDR2 is SVGIG (reference sequence). DNA of the CDR3: TGTGCCTGGAGGCCTCTTCACTCTGGGGCCAACGTCCTGACTTTC. It is translated as CAWRPLHSGANVLTF.

This chain uses TRBV28 with TRBJ2-3; 12 bases match TRBD2. Germline-derived CDR1 and CDR2 are MDHEN and SYDVKM. This CDR3 spans 15 amino acids. J gave up 5 bases and V 6 bases, and 6 bases lay outside the gene matches. Here the CDR3 DNA reads TGTGCCAGCAGAACGACTAGCGGGAGTGGAGATACGCAGTATTTT. Translating gives CASRTTSGSGDTQYF.

This clonotype has a handful of counts. The V call is TRBV11-2, the J call TRBJ2-7, with TRBD1 matching 7 bases. Germline V gene sequence: CDR1 SGHAT, CDR2 FQNNGV. CDR3 length: 13 amino acids. Trimming removed 4 bases from V and 2 bases from J; junction bases left unmatched: 2. The CDR3 DNA is TGTGCCAGCAGCTCGGACAGGCCCTACGAGCAGTACTTC. The encoded protein is CASSSDRPYEQYF.

Ten or more counts support this clonotype. The J gene is TRBJ2-1, the V gene TRBV30; TRBD2 matches at 9 bases. The V gene end was trimmed by 0 bases and the J gene end by 3 bases; junction bases not matched to a gene: 9. The CDR3 extends over 17 amino acids. Germline V CDR1 and CDR2: GTSNPN, SVGIG (reference sequence). This chain's CDR3 is CAWSVRSSGILYNEQFF. The CDR3 DNA follows: TGTGCCTGGAGTGTACGCTCTAGCGGGATTCTCTACAATGAGCAGTTCTTC.

This clonotype was counted only a few times. This rearrangement joins TRBV7-2 to TRBJ2-5; TRBD2 matches at 10 bases. The germline V gene encodes CDR1 SGHTA and CDR2 FQGNSA. This CDR3 is built from 15 residues. Trimming cost V 7 bases and J 3 bases; bases outside gene matches: 8. The CDR3 bases are TGTGCCAGCAACCCCTTACTAGCGGGGAAAGAGACCCAGTACTTC. It yields the protein CASNPLLAGKETQYF.

The chain combines TRBV2 with TRBJ2-1, with D possibly TRBD1 on 6 matching bases. The CDR3 is 14 residues long. Trimming shortened V by 6 bases and J by 10 bases, and 19 bases separated the two germline ends. From germline, CDR1 is SNHLY and CDR2 FYNNEI. The CDR3 coding sequence is TGTGCCAGCAGAGTGAACTTGGGACAATCCGAGCAGTTCTTC. This encodes CASRVNLGQSEQFF.

This clonotype was counted ten times or more. The V gene is TRBV20-1, the J gene TRBJ2-7, with TRBD2 matching over 9 bases. J lost 0 bases, V lost 3 bases, and 6 bases had no gene match. The CDR3 is 15 amino acids. Germline CDR1 reads DFQATT; CDR2 reads SNEGSKA (reference sequence). The CDR3 bases are TGCAGTGCTAGGCCTAGCGGGGCCGTCTCCTACGAGCAGTACTTC. Protein sequence: CSARPSGAVSYEQYF.

V is TRBV6-9 and J is TRBJ2-5; maybe TRBD2 (6 bases). CDR3 length equals 15 residues. V was cut by 4 bases and J by 2 bases, with 14 bases left in between. The germline V gene encodes CDR1 MNHGY and CDR2 SVAAGI. The CDR3 spells CASSFKGGRQETQYF. The CDR3 coding sequence is TGTGCCAGCAGTTTTAAGGGAGGTAGGCAAGAGACCCAGTACTTC.

Comments on this clonotype: A read error may explain this, as a much larger clone is one base away. The V and J genes are TRBV19 and TRBJ2-5; D is ambiguous. Germline V gene sequence: CDR1 LNHDA, CDR2 SQIVND (reference sequence). CDR3 length: 14 residues. Trimming left V 3 bases short and J 1 base short, with 9 bases between. CDR3 nucleotide sequence: TGTGCCAGTAGTATGGGCACGCTCCAAGAGACCCAGTACTTC. It is translated as CASSMGTLQETQYF.

There are a few counts of this clonotype. This rearrangement joins TRBV29-1 to TRBJ1-2; D is ambiguous. Trimming stripped 5 bases from V and 4 bases from J, with 11 bases between. The CDR3 runs to 12 residues. Germline values: CDR1 SQVTM, CDR2 ANQGSEA. CDR3: CSVNGAGYGYTF. The CDR3 DNA is TGCAGCGTTAACGGAGCAGGCTATGGCTACACCTTC. The complete variable domain, with remaining parts taken from reference TRBV29-1 and TRBJ1-2, reads SAVISQKPSRDICQRGTSLTIQCQVDSQVTMMFWYRQQPGQSLTLIATANQGSEATYESGFVIDKFPISRPNLTFSTLTVSNMSPEDSSIYLCSVNGAGYGYTFGSGTRLTVV.